The TCR beta chain described here comes from a study of blood T cells in healthy people across ages. Findings and limits, study-wide: In long-lived donors, naive CD4+ cell counts and diversity exceeded those of aged donors.

For the second PCR, which ran for 7 to 11 cycles, a sample-barcoded 5' primer and a J-beta primer mix were used. TCRdb used MiXCR to reprocess the 5' RACE reads, holding one entry per CDR3 protein. The table shows almost 550,000 distinct CDR3 sequences, with about 25% occurring only once. The sample holds a few counts of this clonotype. Its antigen is unknown. Caucasian individuals from Russia who were healthy and aged about 6 to 90 acted as donors. This CDR3 contains 19 residues. The V and J ends lost 0 bases and 3 bases, in that order; junction bases with no gene match: 12. CDR1 and CDR2 (germline): MNHEY, SVGAGI. These data were also filed under a second study, of T cells of mothers and their children. This second report adds: Whether related or unrelated, pairs show similar shaping of TCR recombination output by thymic selection. Related mother and child pairs showed slightly greater overlap (not significant) than unrelated pairs did.

This chain links TRBV6-5 with TRBJ2-3, with TRBD2 identical over 10 bases. The sequence was obtained from a boy aged 5-17 years in good health. The sequencing sample was made of blood. Here the CDR3 reads CASSYSRRTSGQSTDTQYF. CDR3 in DNA: TGTGCCAGCAGTTACTCCAGACGGACTAGCGGCCAGAGTACAGATACGCAGTATTTT.